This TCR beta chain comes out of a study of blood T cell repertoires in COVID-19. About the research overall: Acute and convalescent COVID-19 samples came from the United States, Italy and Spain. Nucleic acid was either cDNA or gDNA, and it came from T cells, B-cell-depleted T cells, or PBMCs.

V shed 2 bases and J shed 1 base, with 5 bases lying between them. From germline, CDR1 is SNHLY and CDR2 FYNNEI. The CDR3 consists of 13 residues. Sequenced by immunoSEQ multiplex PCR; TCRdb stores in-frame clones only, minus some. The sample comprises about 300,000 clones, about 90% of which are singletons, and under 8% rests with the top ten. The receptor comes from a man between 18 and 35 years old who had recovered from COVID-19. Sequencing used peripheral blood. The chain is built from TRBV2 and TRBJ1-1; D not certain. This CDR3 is CASSEFRNTEAFF. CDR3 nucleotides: TGTGCCAGCAGTGAATTCAGGAACACTGAAGCTTTCTTT.